Following are 31 T cell receptor beta chains from one sample sequenced in a study of blood T cell repertoires in COVID-19. The assay was immunoSEQ multiplex PCR, and TCRdb's table has in-frame clones only and misses some. The sample holds about 150,000 clones, 83% seen once. The material sequenced was peripheral blood. These receptor sequences come from a woman aged 55-75 years with COVID-19, enrolled during active disease.

The CDR3 is CASGYFRAQAVTGELFF. In nucleotides, the CDR3 is TGTGCCAGCGGCTATTTTAGAGCACAGGCGGTAACCGGGGAGCTGTTTTTT. V gene TRBV7-8 combines with J gene TRBJ2-2; D may be TRBD1 (5 bases). Germline V gene lookup returns CDR1 SGHVS and CDR2 FQNEAQ. The CDR3 runs to 17 residues. Trimming pared 8 bases from V and 5 bases from J, leaving 24 bases between.

V and J are TRBV11-2 and TRBJ2-7; 8 positions match TRBD2. V shed 1 base and J 7 bases; nucleotides not matched to a gene: 6. CDR1 and CDR2 from the germline V gene are SGHAT and FQNNGV. This CDR3 is 14 amino acids long. CDR3 DNA: TGTGCCAGCAGCTTAGGAGGGGTAGCGGGGGAGCAGTACGTC. Translating it yields CASSLGGVAGEQYV.

This chain connects TRBV29-1 to TRBJ1-3, with 7 bases that match TRBD1. Trimming took 7 bases from V and 0 from J; bases not matched to a gene: 12. Germline V gene sequence: CDR1 SQVTM, CDR2 ANQGSEA. The CDR3 runs to 16 residues. The CDR3 reads CSATSTGLFSGNTIYF. The CDR3, as DNA: TGCAGCGCAACATCGACAGGGCTATTCTCTGGAAACACCATATATTTT.

V usage is TRBV9 and J usage is TRBJ2-2; 8 bases agree with TRBD2. The CDR3 contains 17 residues. Germline CDR1 reads SGDLS; CDR2 reads YYNGEE. Losses at the gene ends were 0 bases for V and 9 bases for J; bases not matched to a gene: 13. CDR3 sequence: CASSVELAGRPRRELFF. The CDR3 DNA follows: TGTGCCAGCAGCGTAGAGTTAGCGGGACGACCTCGACGGGAGCTGTTTTTT.

This clone was counted between two and nine times. This same CDR3 is encoded by further DNA sequences in the sample. The rearrangement uses TRBV19 and TRBJ1-1; D might be TRBD1 (6 bases). The CDR3 totals 14 residues. Trimming took 1 base from V and 0 from J, leaving 6 bases between them. The germline gives CDR1 LNHDA, CDR2 SQIVND (reference sequence). The CDR3 sequence is CASSIGTVNTEAFF. Here the CDR3 DNA reads TGTGCCAGTAGTATAGGGACAGTGAACACTGAAGCTTTCTTT.

This clone occurred a few times. The chain is built from TRBV6-6 and TRBJ1-5, with TRBD1 matching 11 bases. The CDR3 loop spans 17 amino acids. Losses at the gene ends were 5 bases for V and 0 bases for J; bases not matched to a gene: 6. Germline assignment: CDR1 MNHNY and CDR2 SVGAGI (reference sequence). CDR3 bases: TGTGCCAGCAGTCCCCGGACAGGGGGCAATAGCAATCAGCCCCAGCATTTT. Protein sequence: CASSPRTGGNSNQPQHF.

The chain employs TRBV7-9 and TRBJ1-2, with TRBD1 identical over 8 bases. CDR3 length: 15 residues. Germline trimming cut 6 bases from V and 4 bases from J; bases unmatched to any gene: 10. The germline V gene encodes CDR1 SEHNR and CDR2 FQNEAQ (reference sequence). CDR3: CASRETGQDRYGYTF. CDR3 coding DNA: TGTGCCAGCAGAGAAACGGGACAGGACCGCTATGGCTACACCTTC.

The genes are TRBV5-1 and TRBJ2-3, with 9 nucleotides matching TRBD2. This CDR3 has 18 amino acids. Germline V CDR1 and CDR2: SGHRS, YFSETQ. The trim removed 4 bases at V and 0 bases at J, leaving 12 bases unmatched. CDR3 protein: CASSRAGTSFSSTDTQYF. The CDR3 coding sequence is TGCGCCAGCAGCCGTGCGGGGACTAGCTTTTCTAGCACAGATACGCAGTATTTT. The variable domain in full, completed from reference TRBV5-1 and TRBJ2-3, reads KAGVTQTPRYLIKTRGQQVTLSCSPISGHRSVSWYQQTPGQGLQFLFEYFSETQRNKGNFPGRFSGRQFSNSRSEMNVSTLELGDSALYLCASSRAGTSFSSTDTQYFGPGTRLTVL.

This chain joins TRBV10-1 and TRBJ2-3; 8 bases agree with TRBD2. The CDR3 has 16 residues. Germline lookup yields CDR1 WNHNN and CDR2 SYGVQD (reference sequence). V lost 3 bases and J lost 2; bases outside the gene matches: 7. DNA of the CDR3: TGCGCCAGCAGTGACTCAGCGGGAGACTTCACAGATACGCAGTATTTT. Its protein product is CASSDSAGDFTDTQYF.

The chain combines TRBV18 with TRBJ2-5; 9 positions match TRBD1. This CDR3 is built from 15 residues. V trimming: 3 bases; J trimming: 5 bases; junction bases outside the gene matches: 7. CDR1 KGHSH and CDR2 LQKENI come from the germline V gene. CDR3 DNA sequence: TGTGCCAGCTCACCGCGGGACAGGGCCGTGGAGACCCAGTACTTC. Translating gives CASSPRDRAVETQYF.

The rearrangement joins TRBV6-5 to TRBJ1-3; 9 bases are shared with TRBD1. Trimming at V came to 4 bases and at J to 7 bases, leaving 5 bases not matched to a gene. The CDR3 covers 14 residues. Germline values: CDR1 MNHEY, CDR2 SVGAGI. This chain's CDR3 is CASSSDRGGNTIYF. In DNA form, the CDR3 reads TGTGCCAGCAGTTCGGACAGGGGAGGGAACACCATATATTTT.

The chain couples TRBV6-6 to TRBJ2-7, with D perhaps TRBD1 (5 bases). Per germline, CDR1 MNHNY and CDR2 SVGAGI (reference sequence). The length of the CDR3 is 12 residues. V was clipped by 2 bases and J by 7 bases, with 9 bases between them. The CDR3 loop is CASSYVGREQYV. CDR3 nucleotide sequence: TGTGCCAGCAGTTACGTGGGGCGAGAGCAGTACGTC.

J is TRBJ2-5 and V is TRBV4-1, with 8 bases identical to TRBD1. Trimming at V came to 1 base and at J to 1 base, leaving 11 bases not matched to a gene. CDR3 length: 18 residues. Per germline, CDR1 MGHRA and CDR2 YSYEKL. CDR3 bases: TGCGCCAGCAGCCAAGCCCCCAGGGGGACAGGTATCCAAGAGACCCAGTACTTC. It specifies CASSQAPRGTGIQETQYF.

This sequence joins TRBV5-1 and TRBJ1-4, with D perhaps matching TRBD1 (5 bases). Germline V lookup: CDR1 SGHRS, CDR2 YFSETQ. The CDR3 length is 13 residues. The V end was cut by 2 bases, the J end by 7 bases, with 9 bases between. CDR3 loop: CASSFGGGEKLFF. DNA of the CDR3: TGCGCCAGCAGCTTCGGGGGAGGTGAAAAACTGTTTTTT.

V is TRBV27 and J is TRBJ1-1; D unclear. This CDR3 has 15 residues. The germline V gene has CDR1 MNHEY and CDR2 SMNVEV (reference sequence). V lost 5 bases to trimming and J lost 6 bases, with 19 bases between them. CDR3 coding DNA: TGTGCCAGCAGTCTAATGGGGAGGGCGTTCGCTGAAGCTTTCTTT. It encodes CASSLMGRAFAEAFF.

This chain connects TRBV9 to TRBJ2-2, with no clear D. Germline CDR1 is SGDLS and CDR2 is YYNGEE. The CDR3 loop spans 12 amino acids. Trimming shortened V by 3 bases and J by 6 bases, and 6 bases separated the two germline ends. CDR3 nucleotide sequence: TGTGCCAGCAGCGCCCTATCCGGGGAGCTGTTTTTT. It yields the protein CASSALSGELFF.

The chain uses TRBV4-2 and TRBJ2-7; 11 bases fit TRBD2. Trimming removed 0 bases from V and 6 bases from J; junction bases left unmatched: 7. Germline V gives CDR1 LGHNA, CDR2 YNFKEQ. The CDR3 has 16 amino acids. The CDR3 region has the DNA TGTGCCAGCAGCCAAGATATAGCGGGAGGGCCTCGCGAGCAGTACTTC. Translation: CASSQDIAGGPREQYF.

V is TRBV7-2 and J is TRBJ1-2, with D possibly matching TRBD1 (6 bases). V lost 5 bases to trimming and J lost 3 bases, with 13 bases between them. The CDR3 length is 14 residues. Per germline, CDR1 SGHTA and CDR2 FQGNSA. CDR3 sequence reads: CASSTRDIYYGYTF. CDR3 nucleotides: TGTGCCAGCAGCACCCGGGACATATACTATGGCTACACCTTC. Looking up the rest from reference TRBV7-2 and TRBJ1-2 gives the full variable domain: GAGVSQSPSNKVTEKGKDVELRCDPISGHTALYWYRQSLGQGLEFLIYFQGNSAPDKSGLPSDRFSAERTGGSVSTLTIQRTQQEDSAVYLCASSTRDIYYGYTFGSGTRLTVV.

As to this clone: The DNA is omitted, as the CDR3 cannot be located on it reliably, and the CDR3 follows TCRdb's listing. The chain combines TRBV5-1 with TRBJ1-4. The V gene's germline CDR1 is SGHRS and CDR2 YFSETQ. The CDR3 length equals 14 residues, ends included. The CDR3: CASSFGAGSEKLFF.

The rearrangement links TRBV7-8 to TRBJ2-1; 10 bases fit TRBD2. CDR1 and CDR2 from the germline V gene are SGHVS and FQNEAQ. CDR3 length: 19 residues. The V segment lost 0 bases and the J segment 9 bases; nucleotides outside the gene matches: 17. The CDR3 loop reads CASSLASPFGSGRAGEQFF. CDR3 sequence (DNA): TGTGCCAGCAGCTTAGCGTCCCCTTTTGGGAGCGGGAGGGCCGGTGAGCAGTTCTTC.

As to this clone: This CDR3 is also generated by other DNA sequences in the sample. The chain carries TRBV20-1 and TRBJ1-4; D is perhaps TRBD1 (6 bases). The germline V and J ends were trimmed by 3 bases and 0 bases, with 8 bases remaining between them. Per the germline V gene, CDR1 is DFQATT and CDR2 is SNEGSKA (reference sequence). The CDR3 is made up of 14 amino acids. The chain's CDR3 is CSASRQATNEKLFF. CDR3 sequence (DNA): TGCAGTGCTAGTAGACAGGCAACTAATGAAAAACTGTTTTTT.

This chain uses TRBV18 with TRBJ1-5; 12 positions match TRBD1. Germline loops: CDR1 KGHSH, CDR2 LQKENI. CDR3 size: 16 residues. V gave up 1 base and J gave up 5 bases; unmatched junction bases: 3. The CDR3, as DNA: TGTGCCAGCTCACCACTGGGGACAGGGGGCGATCAGCCCCAGCATTTT. Its translation: CASSPLGTGGDQPQHF.

The V and J genes are TRBV29-1 and TRBJ1-1; D remains unclear. The V end lost 5 bases, the J end lost 1 base, and 8 bases lay between the germline ends. The CDR3 has 12 residues. Per germline, CDR1 SQVTM and CDR2 ANQGSEA. The CDR3 DNA reads TGCAGCGTTTACAGCTGGAACACTGAAGCTTTCTTT. It is translated as CSVYSWNTEAFF.

This chain links TRBV9 with TRBJ1-2, with 8 bases matching TRBD1. The CDR3 is 13 amino acids. V shed 3 bases and J 8 bases; nucleotides not matched to a gene: 6. Germline assignment: CDR1 SGDLS and CDR2 YYNGEE. The chain's CDR3 is CASSAGTGIGYTF. The CDR3 DNA sequence: TGTGCCAGCAGCGCCGGGACAGGAATCGGCTACACCTTC.

This chain joins TRBV24-1 and TRBJ2-2; 9 positions agree with TRBD1. The CDR3 covers 16 residues. Germline CDR1 reads KGHDR; CDR2 reads SFDVKD. Trimming removed 10 bases from V and 4 bases from J; junction bases left unmatched: 12. The CDR3 spells CATSIPGQGGTGELFF. DNA of the CDR3: TGTGCCACTAGTATTCCGGGACAGGGAGGCACCGGGGAGCTGTTTTTT.

This clone occurred a few times. The V call is TRBV5-1, the J call TRBJ2-1; 9 bases match TRBD1. This CDR3 region has 15 residues. Trimming took 2 bases from V and 12 from J; bases not matched to a gene: 12. CDR1 SGHRS and CDR2 YFSETQ come from the germline V gene. The CDR3 reads CASSLAGTGLMGQFF. The CDR3 nucleotides are TGCGCCAGCAGCTTAGCCGGGACAGGGCTCATGGGGCAGTTCTTC.

This sequence joins TRBV2 and TRBJ2-1, with TRBD1 matching over 9 bases. Losses at the gene ends were 5 bases for V and 6 bases for J; bases not matched to a gene: 8. CDR3 length: 15 residues. Looked up from germline, CDR1 is SNHLY and CDR2 is FYNNEI. The CDR3 here is CASSPPGQGPNEQFF. The DNA of the CDR3 is TGTGCCAGCAGTCCGCCGGGACAGGGCCCCAATGAGCAGTTCTTC.

The chain carries TRBV7-9 and TRBJ2-3, with 11 bases identical to TRBD2. Germline trimming cut 6 bases from V and 1 base from J; bases unmatched to any gene: 3. The CDR3 is 15 amino acids. Looked up from germline, CDR1 is SEHNR and CDR2 is FQNEAQ (reference sequence). The CDR3 here is CASRQTSGGTDTQYF. In nucleotides, the CDR3 is TGTGCCAGCAGACAGACTAGCGGGGGCACAGATACGCAGTATTTT.

The chain couples TRBV5-6 to TRBJ1-4; perhaps TRBD1 as D (6 bases). The CDR3 has 15 residues. The ends were cut back, 4 bases at V and 8 bases at J, with 18 bases in the middle. Germline values: CDR1 SGHDT, CDR2 YYEEEE. CDR3 in DNA: TGTGCCAGCAGCGGGGGGGCACAAGGTACGGAAAAACTGTTTTTT. Translation gives CASSGGAQGTEKLFF.

V gene TRBV18 combines with J gene TRBJ1-2; TRBD1 aligns across 7 bases. Per the germline V gene, CDR1 is KGHSH and CDR2 is LQKENI. J lost 2 bases, V lost 3 bases, and 0 bases had no gene match. This CDR3 comprises 13 residues. This chain's CDR3 is CASSPRGNYGYTF. In DNA, the CDR3 is TGTGCCAGCTCACCCAGGGGGAACTATGGCTACACCTTC.

This clone was detected once. The chain links TRBV5-1 to TRBJ1-2; weak D call: TRBD1 (6 bases). Trimming pared 2 bases from V and 0 bases from J, leaving 11 bases between. Germline V gene data show CDR1 as SGHRS and CDR2 as YFSETQ. The CDR3 has 15 amino acids. The CDR3 region is CASSLETGANYGYTF. The CDR3 DNA follows: TGCGCCAGCAGCTTAGAGACAGGAGCTAACTATGGCTACACCTTC.